This TCR beta chain was recorded in a study of T cells after yellow fever vaccination. This CDR3 region has 15 residues. Unmatched junction bases numbered 14, after V lost 8 bases and J lost 6 bases. Per germline, CDR1 MNHEY and CDR2 SVGEGT. Template switching by 5'RACE produced TCR cDNA, adding a universal primer site and UMIs. From the 5' RACE reads, TCRdb called clonotypes with MiXCR, one entry per CDR3 protein. The sample shows tens of thousands of distinct CDR3 sequences, approximately 7% of them seen only once. The table lists this clonotype with many counts. The J gene is TRBJ2-3, the V gene TRBV6-2 or TRBV6-3; 7 nucleotides align to TRBD2. Sequencing was performed on CD8+ T cells sorted from PBMCs, taken around 5 days after the first yellow fever vaccination. The source is a young man who received the YFV17D yellow fever vaccine. Here the CDR3 reads CASVFGPGGIDTQYF. The CDR3 nucleotides read TGTGCCAGCGTGTTCGGTCCGGGGGGAATCGATACGCAGTATTTT.